Below are 32 T cell receptor beta chains sequenced from a single sample in a study of CD8 T cells in ankylosing spondylitis. Their specific antigens are unknown. Each CDR3 protein gets one entry after TCRdb re-called the 5' RACE reads with MiXCR. This table holds 500,000 to 650,000 distinct CDR3 sequences, 5.3% found once. General observations from the study: Ankylosing spondylitis blood seemed to carry a telltale TCR beta motif made of eight or nine highly homologous variants.

Specimen: blood, either unsorted or a sorted T cell fraction (not recorded which). The receptors come from a male donor with ankylosing spondylitis.

This clonotype was counted ten times or more. This CDR3 reads CASSLVRGTYGYTF. In nucleotides, the CDR3 is TGTGCCAGCAGCTTGGTACGGGGCACCTATGGCTACACCTTC. V is TRBV5-5 and J is TRBJ1-2; possible D gene TRBD1, 5 bases. Deletions cut 0 bases from V and 4 bases from J, with 10 bases between. The length of the CDR3 is 14 residues. Looked up from germline, CDR1 is SGHKS and CDR2 is YYEKEE (reference sequence).

The V and J genes are TRBV6-1 and TRBJ1-4; D remains ambiguous. In germline, CDR1 is MNHNS, CDR2 SASEGT. The CDR3 spans 14 residues. The V end was cut by 6 bases, the J end by 0 bases, with 8 bases between. The CDR3 reads CASRAPATNEKLFF. The CDR3 DNA reads as TGTGCCAGCAGAGCACCTGCAACTAATGAAAAACTGTTTTTT.

The V call is TRBV7-9, the J call TRBJ2-1; 7 bases are a match to TRBD2. Germline CDR1 SEHNR, CDR2 FQNEAQ (reference sequence). The CDR3 consists of 14 residues. The junction had 3 bases not matched to a gene; V was cut back by 3 bases and J by 4 bases. The chain's CDR3 is CASSFPGLYNEQFF. CDR3 nucleotide sequence: TGTGCCAGCAGCTTCCCGGGACTATACAATGAGCAGTTCTTC. Combining the CDR3 with reference TRBV7-9 and TRBJ2-1 gives the whole variable domain DTGVSQNPRHKITKRGQNVTFRCDPISEHNRLYWYRQTLGQGPEFLTYFQNEAQLEKSRLLSDRFSAERPKGSFSTLEIQRTEQGDSAMYLCASSFPGLYNEQFFGPGTRLTVL.

In its sample, this clonotype was seen many times. This chain connects TRBV7-9 to TRBJ2-7; TRBD2 aligns across 13 bases. The CDR3 length is 15 residues. Unmatched junction bases numbered 3, after V lost 6 bases and J lost 1 base. CDR1 and CDR2 (germline): SEHNR, FQNEAQ (reference sequence). CDR3: CASSKGLAGSYEQYF. Written as DNA, the CDR3 is TGTGCCAGCAGTAAGGGACTAGCGGGGTCCTACGAGCAGTACTTC.

This clonotype was recorded many times. The DNA for the CDR3 is TGTGCCATCTCCCGACAGGGCCCAGCAGATACGCAGTATTTT. The encoded protein is CAISRQGPADTQYF. The chain links TRBV10-3 to TRBJ2-3; 7 bases are shared with TRBD1. V gave up 8 bases and J gave up 4 bases; unmatched junction bases: 9. Germline CDR1 ENHRY, CDR2 SYGVKD. The CDR3 spans 14 residues.

This clonotype was counted at least ten times. The J gene is TRBJ2-5, the V gene TRBV24-1, with D perhaps assigned TRBD1 or TRBD2 (5 bases each). Germline CDR1 KGHDR, CDR2 SFDVKD. The V gene lost 4 bases and the J gene lost 4 bases, with 9 bases spanning the gap. CDR3 length: 13 residues. CDR3 region: CATSESGTETQYF. The DNA of the CDR3 is TGTGCCACCAGTGAATCCGGGACAGAGACCCAGTACTTC.

This clonotype was recorded a few times. The chain couples TRBV20-1 to TRBJ2-5; 8 bases map to TRBD2. The CDR3 extends over 14 amino acids. The germline gives CDR1 DFQATT, CDR2 SNEGSKA (reference sequence). J was trimmed by 4 bases and V by 3 bases; bases with no gene match: 7. The CDR3 bases are TGCAGTGCTAGGGGCCGGGGGGGCCGAGAGACCCAGTACTTC. It translates to CSARGRGGRETQYF.

This clonotype has ten or more counts. The V gene is TRBV20-1, the J gene TRBJ2-7, with 9 bases fitting TRBD2. Germline lookup yields CDR1 DFQATT and CDR2 SNEGSKA (reference sequence). V dropped 6 bases and J dropped 6; count of bases not matched to a gene: 12. The CDR3 covers 14 residues. CDR3 coding DNA: TGCAGTGCCTCAAAAGCGGGAGGCCTCGCCGAGCAGTACTTC. As protein: CSASKAGGLAEQYF.

This clonotype was recorded at least ten times. The V and J genes are TRBV29-1 and TRBJ2-3; D may match TRBD1 or TRBD2 (7 bases each). The CDR3 consists of 13 residues. Germline V gene sequence: CDR1 SQVTM, CDR2 ANQGSEA. V lost 7 bases and J lost 3, with 14 bases in between. CDR3 amino acids: CSGRQGGTDTQYF. As DNA, the CDR3 is TGCAGCGGTCGACAGGGAGGGACAGATACGCAGTATTTT.

This clonotype came up many times. The chain employs TRBV4-1 and TRBJ2-5; TRBD2 matches 10 bases. After removal of 4 bases from V and 5 bases from J, the junction contained 4 bases not matched to a gene. Per germline, CDR1 MGHRA and CDR2 YSYEKL. This CDR3 is built from 14 residues. Written as DNA, the CDR3 is TGCGCCAGCAGCCGAGCGGGAGGGTCGGAGACCCAGTACTTC. Its translation: CASSRAGGSETQYF.

The table lists this clonotype with many counts. This chain connects TRBV5-1 to TRBJ2-2; 9 bases agree with TRBD2. The CDR3 contains 19 residues. Germline values: CDR1 SGHRS, CDR2 YFSETQ. The junction had 11 bases not matched to a gene; V was cut back by 1 base and J by 1 base. The chain's CDR3 is CASSLWDALTSGNTGELFF. DNA for the CDR3: TGCGCCAGCAGCTTGTGGGACGCCCTGACTAGCGGGAACACCGGGGAGCTGTTTTTT.

This clonotype was counted at least ten times. The rearrangement links TRBV28 to TRBJ2-7; D tentatively fits TRBD1 or TRBD2 (6 bases each). The germline V gene has CDR1 MDHEN and CDR2 SYDVKM. CDR3 size: 14 residues. Deletions cut 7 bases from V and 7 bases from J, with 20 bases between. This CDR3 reads CASTSSGGSWEQYF. The CDR3 DNA reads TGTGCCAGCACGTCTTCCGGGGGCAGTTGGGAGCAGTACTTC.

This clonotype was seen ten or more times. The rearrangement joins TRBV5-1 to TRBJ2-1; weak D call: TRBD1 (5 bases). The CDR3 contains 16 residues. CDR1 and CDR2 from the germline V gene are SGHRS and YFSETQ. Trimming cost V 3 bases and J 0 bases, with 13 bases left between them. CDR3 DNA sequence: TGCGCCAGCAGCTCCAGACAGCGAAGCTCCTACAATGAGCAGTTCTTC. The encoded protein is CASSSRQRSSYNEQFF. Variable domain in full (rest from reference TRBV5-1 and TRBJ2-1): KAGVTQTPRYLIKTRGQQVTLSCSPISGHRSVSWYQQTPGQGLQFLFEYFSETQRNKGNFPGRFSGRQFSNSRSEMNVSTLELGDSALYLCASSSRQRSSYNEQFFGPGTRLTVL.

This clonotype has ten or more counts. This chain connects TRBV7-9 to TRBJ1-2; 9 bases align to TRBD1. Germline V gene lookup returns CDR1 SEHNR and CDR2 FQNEAQ (reference sequence). The CDR3 loop spans 13 amino acids. The ends lost 3 bases at V and 10 bases at J; junction bases unmatched: 6. The CDR3 spells CASSFWDRAIYTF. As DNA, the CDR3 is TGTGCCAGCAGCTTTTGGGACAGGGCCATCTACACCTTC.

This clonotype was seen ten or more times. The chain recombines TRBV7-2 with TRBJ2-1; 9 bases agree with TRBD2. Germline V CDR1 and CDR2: SGHTA, FQGNSA. The CDR3 sequence is 16 residues long. Trimming removed 5 bases from V and 3 bases from J; junction bases left unmatched: 8. The CDR3 loop reads CASSPPSGADYNEQFF. DNA for the CDR3: TGTGCCAGCAGCCCCCCTAGCGGGGCTGACTACAATGAGCAGTTCTTC.

This clonotype has a count of ten or more. The chain has TRBV20-1 and TRBJ1-1, with D unresolved. The germline V gene has CDR1 DFQATT and CDR2 SNEGSKA (reference sequence). The CDR3 has 11 amino acids. The V and J ends lost 7 bases and 5 bases respectively, with 11 bases between them. The CDR3 region is CSELKGTEAFF. CDR3 in DNA: TGCAGTGAACTCAAGGGTACTGAAGCTTTCTTT.

Notes on this clonotype: One base away lies a much larger clone, so this may be a sequencing read error. The rearrangement links TRBV28 to TRBJ1-5; D unclear. The CDR3 covers 14 residues. CDR1 is MDHEN, CDR2 SYDVKM, per germline. As DNA, the CDR3 is TGTGCCAGCAGTACCGGGCCTTACAATCAGCCCCAGCGTTTT. Translated: CASSTGPYNQPQRF.

The table lists this clonotype with many counts. The junction shows a germline mismatch at one end, possibly a read error. The V gene is TRBV18, the J gene TRBJ2-3, with D perhaps TRBD1 (6 bases). Germline values: CDR1 KGHSH, CDR2 LQKENI. The CDR3 consists of 14 residues. In DNA, the CDR3 is TGCGCCAGCAGCCCCGGGACACGCACAGATACGCAGTATTTT. Translation: CASSPGTRTDTQYF.

This clonotype occurred many times. The rearrangement joins TRBV27 to TRBJ2-5, with TRBD1 as a possible D gene (6 bases). The V end was cut by 7 bases, the J end by 1 base, with 10 bases between. The length of the CDR3 is 13 residues. CDR1 and CDR2 from the germline V gene are MNHEY and SMNVEV (reference sequence). CDR3 loop: CASKSDSQETQYF. In DNA form, the CDR3 reads TGTGCCAGCAAATCGGACAGCCAAGAGACCCAGTACTTC.

The J gene is TRBJ2-1, the V gene TRBV3-1; 10 positions agree with TRBD2. V lost 3 bases to trimming and J lost 7 bases; unmatched junction nucleotides: 6. This CDR3 spans 15 amino acids. Germline CDR1 reads LGHDT; CDR2 reads YNNKEL (reference sequence). CDR3 sequence: CASSHASGGVNEQFF. DNA for the CDR3: TGTGCCAGCAGCCATGCTAGCGGGGGAGTTAATGAGCAGTTCTTC.

In its sample, this clonotype was seen many times. The chain joins TRBV28 to TRBJ1-3; D call uncertain. V was shortened by 2 bases and J by 0 bases, with 8 bases between the two germline ends. There are 15 residues in the CDR3. CDR1 and CDR2 from the germline V gene are MDHEN and SYDVKM. CDR3 coding DNA: TGTGCCAGCAGTTTAGGGCCGCTCTCTGGAAACACCATATATTTT. Its translation: CASSLGPLSGNTIYF.

The sample holds a few counts of this clonotype. The chain is built from TRBV7-2 and TRBJ1-5; perhaps TRBD1 as D (5 bases). V was pared by 4 bases and J by 0 bases, with 13 bases between. This CDR3 region has 16 residues. Germline V CDR1 and CDR2: SGHTA, FQGNSA. The CDR3 DNA reads as TGTGCCAGCAGCTCCCGGGACGCTCATAGCAATCAGCCCCAGCATTTT. This translates into CASSSRDAHSNQPQHF. The full variable domain, with the rest looked up from reference TRBV7-2 and TRBJ1-5, is GAGVSQSPSNKVTEKGKDVELRCDPISGHTALYWYRQSLGQGLEFLIYFQGNSAPDKSGLPSDRFSAERTGGSVSTLTIQRTQQEDSAVYLCASSSRDAHSNQPQHFGDGTRLSIL.

This clonotype was seen ten or more times. The V gene is TRBV9, the J gene TRBJ1-2; perhaps TRBD1 as D (6 bases). This CDR3 has 13 residues. Germline V gene sequence: CDR1 SGDLS, CDR2 YYNGEE. Trimming removed 3 bases at V and 8 bases at J, with 14 bases between. The DNA of the CDR3 is TGTGCCAGCAGCGGGAGAACAGGGCACGGCTACACCTTC. Protein product: CASSGRTGHGYTF.

This clonotype has at least ten counts. The chain has TRBV24-1 and TRBJ1-5, with D perhaps matching TRBD1 (5 bases). The germline V and J ends were trimmed by 1 base and 5 bases, with 17 bases remaining between them. Germline-derived CDR1 and CDR2 are KGHDR and SFDVKD. This CDR3 contains 17 residues. The CDR3 nucleotides read TGTGCCACCAGTGATTTTGGGGACGGAATTGGCGATCAGCCCCAGCATTTT. This encodes CATSDFGDGIGDQPQHF.

The V and J genes are TRBV11-2 and TRBJ2-7; no reliable D call. V lost 5 bases, J lost 1 base, and 12 bases lay in between. This CDR3 is built from 14 residues. Germline V CDR1 and CDR2: SGHAT, FQNNGV. The CDR3: CASSETVGSYEQYF. CDR3 nucleotides: TGTGCCAGCAGCGAAACAGTAGGGTCCTACGAGCAGTACTTC.

This clonotype was detected many times. The chain is built from TRBV9 and TRBJ1-1; TRBD1 aligns across 9 bases. V gave up 3 bases and J gave up 1 base; unmatched junction bases: 4. CDR1 is SGDLS, CDR2 YYNGEE, per germline. The length of the CDR3 is 15 residues. This CDR3 reads CASSAGTGWNTEAFF. The CDR3 coding sequence is TGTGCCAGCAGCGCTGGGACAGGGTGGAACACTGAAGCTTTCTTT.

The genes are TRBV20-1 and TRBJ1-1; TRBD1 might be the D (5 bases). Trimming cost V 3 bases and J 0 bases, with 11 bases left between them. This CDR3 is 14 amino acids long. The V gene's germline CDR1 is DFQATT and CDR2 SNEGSKA (reference sequence). The CDR3 bases are TGCAGTGCTAGTCGGGGCGCCGTGAACACTGAAGCTTTCTTT. It is translated as CSASRGAVNTEAFF.

This clonotype was detected many times. The CDR3 DNA is TGCAGTGCTGCCGGTCAGGGCTACGAGCAGTACTTC. Translation: CSAAGQGYEQYF. J is TRBJ2-7 and V is TRBV20-1; D is perhaps TRBD1 (5 bases). The CDR3 spans 12 residues. Looked up from germline, CDR1 is DFQATT and CDR2 is SNEGSKA (reference sequence). With 5 bases removed from V and 3 bases from J, the gap between germline ends came to 11 bases.

The chain recombines TRBV29-1 with TRBJ2-2; D call uncertain. This CDR3 comprises 13 residues. V lost 3 bases to trimming and J lost 0 bases, with 5 bases between them. Germline assignment: CDR1 SQVTM and CDR2 ANQGSEA. In DNA, the CDR3 is TGCAGCGTTGAGGGGACGAACACCGGGGAGCTGTTTTTT. Translation gives CSVEGTNTGELFF.

This clonotype came up a few times. J is TRBJ2-7 and V is TRBV6-1; TRBD2 agrees at 11 bases. The CDR3 length is 15 residues. J was trimmed by 4 bases and V by 6 bases; bases with no gene match: 8. In germline, CDR1 is MNHNS, CDR2 SASEGT. CDR3 region: CASRSPTSGRYEQYF. The CDR3 bases are TGTGCCAGCAGATCTCCCACTAGCGGGAGATACGAGCAGTACTTC.

V usage is TRBV2 and J usage is TRBJ2-7; TRBD1 matches at 7 bases. Trimming at V came to 6 bases and at J to 6 bases, leaving 8 bases not matched to a gene. Germline V gene sequence: CDR1 SNHLY, CDR2 FYNNEI. The CDR3 loop spans 13 amino acids. The CDR3 coding sequence is TGTGCCAGCAGCAGGGGGAATGTAGGCGAGCAGTACTTC. Encoded protein: CASSRGNVGEQYF.

This clonotype has a count of ten or more. The chain carries TRBV10-3 and TRBJ2-5; the match to TRBD1 covers 7 bases. Germline assignment: CDR1 ENHRY and CDR2 SYGVKD. The J segment lost 5 bases and the V segment lost 2 bases, leaving 11 bases of the junction unmatched. This CDR3 region has 16 residues. Written as DNA, the CDR3 is TGTGCCATCAGTGAGCTTCCGACAGGGCGAGACGAGACCCAGTACTTC. It translates to CAISELPTGRDETQYF.